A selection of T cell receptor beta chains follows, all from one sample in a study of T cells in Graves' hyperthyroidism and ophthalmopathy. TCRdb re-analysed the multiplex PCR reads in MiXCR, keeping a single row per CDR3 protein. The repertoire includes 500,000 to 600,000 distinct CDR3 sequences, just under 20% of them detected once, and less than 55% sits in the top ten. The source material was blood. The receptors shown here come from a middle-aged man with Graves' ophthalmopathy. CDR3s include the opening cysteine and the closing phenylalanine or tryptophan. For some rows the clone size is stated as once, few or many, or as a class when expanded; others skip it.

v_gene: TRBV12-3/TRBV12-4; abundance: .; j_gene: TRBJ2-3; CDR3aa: CASSLLTSRTTDTQYF
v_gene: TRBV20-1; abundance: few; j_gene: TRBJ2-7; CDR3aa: CSAKDYSEQYF
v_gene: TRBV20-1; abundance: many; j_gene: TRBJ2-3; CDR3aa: CSAREGGRRTDTQYF
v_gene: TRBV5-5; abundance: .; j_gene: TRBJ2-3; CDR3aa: CASSPQGLVVTDTQYF
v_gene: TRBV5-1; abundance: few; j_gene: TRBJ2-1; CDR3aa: CASSWGRGLGNEQFF
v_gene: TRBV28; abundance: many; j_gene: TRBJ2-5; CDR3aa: CASSFPSLETQYF
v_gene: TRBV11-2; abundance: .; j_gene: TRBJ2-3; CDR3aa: CASGYPPTGTSGSSLSTDTQYF
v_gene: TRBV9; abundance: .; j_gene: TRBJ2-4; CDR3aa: CASSGTGGNIQYF
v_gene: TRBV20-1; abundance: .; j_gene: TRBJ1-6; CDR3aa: CSAPTGTGNSPLHF
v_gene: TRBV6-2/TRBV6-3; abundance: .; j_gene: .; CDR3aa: CASSYARLARGDNNEQYF
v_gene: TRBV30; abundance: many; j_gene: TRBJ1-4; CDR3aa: CAWSILRGQGREKLFF
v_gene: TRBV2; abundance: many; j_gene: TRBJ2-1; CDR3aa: CASRLNEQFF
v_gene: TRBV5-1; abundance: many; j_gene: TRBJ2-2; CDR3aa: CASSLALAGVGGNTGELFF
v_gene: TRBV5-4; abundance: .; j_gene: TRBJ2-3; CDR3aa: CASSLRGGYTDTQYF
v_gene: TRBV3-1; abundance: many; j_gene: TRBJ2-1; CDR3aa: CASSRQGGSYNEQFF
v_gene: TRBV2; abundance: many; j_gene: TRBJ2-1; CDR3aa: CASKLAGGRYNEQFF
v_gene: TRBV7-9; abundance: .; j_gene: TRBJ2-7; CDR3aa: CASRGGSHEQYF
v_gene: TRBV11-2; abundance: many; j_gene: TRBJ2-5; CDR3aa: CASNAAGVGLGETQYF
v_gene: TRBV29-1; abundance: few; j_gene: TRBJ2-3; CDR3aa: CSVERGNTDTQYF
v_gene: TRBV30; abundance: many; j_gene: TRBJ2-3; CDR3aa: CAWSVRRGGFTDTQYF
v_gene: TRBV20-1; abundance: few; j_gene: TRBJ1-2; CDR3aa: CSATRVGASYTF
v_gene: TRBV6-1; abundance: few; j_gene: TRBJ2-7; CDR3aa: CATGTGPSYEQYF
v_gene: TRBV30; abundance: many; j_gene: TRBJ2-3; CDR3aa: CAWSVGSDTQYF
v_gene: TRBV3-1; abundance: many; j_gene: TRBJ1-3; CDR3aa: CASSQAASGNTIYF
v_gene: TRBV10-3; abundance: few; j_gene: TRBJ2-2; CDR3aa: CALSSLDSKGGELFF
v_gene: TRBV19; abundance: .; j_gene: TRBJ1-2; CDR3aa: CASWDRRWGYTF
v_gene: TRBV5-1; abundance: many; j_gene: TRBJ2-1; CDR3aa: CASSKLAGGQDEQFF
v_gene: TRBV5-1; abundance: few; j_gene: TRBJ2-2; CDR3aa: CASLGENTGELFF
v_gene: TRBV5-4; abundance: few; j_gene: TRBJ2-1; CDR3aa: CASSLVGQRRVEQFF
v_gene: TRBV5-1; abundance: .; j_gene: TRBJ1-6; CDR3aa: CASSFVRGESYNSPLHF
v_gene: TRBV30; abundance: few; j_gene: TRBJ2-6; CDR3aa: CAFTRGANVLTF
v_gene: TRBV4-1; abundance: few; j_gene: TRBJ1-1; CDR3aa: CASSQVSRTNTEAFF
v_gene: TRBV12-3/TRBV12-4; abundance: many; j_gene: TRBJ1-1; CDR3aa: CASSMAVGAFF
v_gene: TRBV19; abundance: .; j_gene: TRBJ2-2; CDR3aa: CASSRLDRLAGELFF
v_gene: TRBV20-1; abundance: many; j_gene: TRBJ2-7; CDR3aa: CSARDGTPIKQYF
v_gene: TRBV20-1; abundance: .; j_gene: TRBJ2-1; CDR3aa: CSAQTSFTNNEQFF
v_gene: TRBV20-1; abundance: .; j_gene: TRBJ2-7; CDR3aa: CSASYQGAGYEQYF
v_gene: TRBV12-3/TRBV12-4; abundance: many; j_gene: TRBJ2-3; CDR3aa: CASIKLGYSDTQYF
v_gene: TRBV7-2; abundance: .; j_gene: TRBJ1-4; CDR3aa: CASSPGQGAEKLFF
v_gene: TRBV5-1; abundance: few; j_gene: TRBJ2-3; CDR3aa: CASSSLEGSTDTQYF
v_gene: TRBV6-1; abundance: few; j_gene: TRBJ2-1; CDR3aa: CASSERGGRGLYNEQFF
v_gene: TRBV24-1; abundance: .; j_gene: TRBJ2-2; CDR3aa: CATSDSGTGVSGELFF
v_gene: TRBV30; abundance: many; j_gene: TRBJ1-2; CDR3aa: CAWSVLQGGANGYTF
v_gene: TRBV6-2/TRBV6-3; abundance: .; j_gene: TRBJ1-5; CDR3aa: CASSYGGPQHF
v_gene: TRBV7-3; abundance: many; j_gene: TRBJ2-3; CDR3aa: CASSPYGGTDTQYF
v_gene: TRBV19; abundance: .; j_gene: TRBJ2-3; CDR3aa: CASTSMAGRDTQYF
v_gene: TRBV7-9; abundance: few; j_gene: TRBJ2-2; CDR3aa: CASRSMGELFF
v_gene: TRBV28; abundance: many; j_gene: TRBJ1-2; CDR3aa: CASSPANGLRSYGYTF
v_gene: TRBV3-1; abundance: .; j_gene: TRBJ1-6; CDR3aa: CASSPFENSPLHF
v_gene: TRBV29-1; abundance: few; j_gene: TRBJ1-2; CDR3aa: CSALPTGRPNYGYTF
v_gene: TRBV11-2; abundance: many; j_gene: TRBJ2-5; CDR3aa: CASSLLSQETQYF
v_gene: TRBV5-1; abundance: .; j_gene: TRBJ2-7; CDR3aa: CASSRLPGTGGNEQYF
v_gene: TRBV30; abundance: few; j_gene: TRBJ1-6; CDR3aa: CAWSPSGYNSPLHF
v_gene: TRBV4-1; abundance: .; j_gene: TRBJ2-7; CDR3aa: CASSLGGSTGYEQYF
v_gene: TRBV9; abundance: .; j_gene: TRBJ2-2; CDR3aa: CASSAPGLAGEGTGELFF
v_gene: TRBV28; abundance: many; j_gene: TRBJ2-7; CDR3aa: CASSSNGGRSFDEQYF
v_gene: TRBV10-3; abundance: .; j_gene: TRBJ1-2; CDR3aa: CAISESRNSPYGYTF
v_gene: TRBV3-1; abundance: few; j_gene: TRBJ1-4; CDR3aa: CASSQEGFVGEKLFF
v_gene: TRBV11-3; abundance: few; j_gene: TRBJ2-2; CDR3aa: CASSESGTVNTGELFF